A single sample is the source of the 32 T cell receptor beta chains below, sequenced in a study of vaccination and CD4 T cells after COVID-19. Antigen specificity for these receptors is unknown. Treatment in this sample: approximately 11-day PBMC culture with coronavirus spike peptide pools or control peptides (ViraFEST assay). Cultured CD4+ T-cell DNA underwent Oncomine TCR Beta short-read sequencing. One entry per CDR3 protein results from TCRdb running MiXCR on the PCR reads. Of about 10,000 distinct CDR3 sequences in the sample, about 30% are singletons; the top ten hold about 22%. The sequencing input was cultured CD4+ T cells from blood. These receptors were taken from a human donor with COVID-19.

In regard to this clonotype: The junction and the germline gene differ at one end; a read error may be behind it. The chain joins TRBV5-1 to TRBJ1-1, with TRBD1 identical over 8 bases. CDR1 and CDR2 (germline): SGHRS, YFSETQ. This CDR3 comprises 14 residues. The CDR3 loop is CASSLRTGNAEAFF. The DNA of the CDR3 is TGCGCCAGCAGCTTAAGGACAGGGAACGCTGAAGCTTTCTTT.

There are a few counts of this clonotype. The chain joins TRBV12-5 to TRBJ1-5; D remains ambiguous. Germline V CDR1 and CDR2: LGHNT, FRNRAP. The CDR3 is made up of 13 amino acids. V dropped 6 bases and J dropped 1 base, with 7 bases sitting between them. CDR3 sequence reads: CASGPGSNQPQHF. The CDR3 bases are TGTGCTAGTGGACCCGGAAGCAATCAGCCCCAGCATTTT.

This clonotype has just a few counts. The CDR3 protein is CSANTPGTPNTEAFF. For the CDR3, the DNA is TGCAGTGCCAACACACCAGGGACGCCGAACACTGAAGCTTTCTTT. V is TRBV20-1 and J is TRBJ1-1; D perhaps matches TRBD1 (5 bases). Trimming removed 6 bases from V and 1 base from J, with 18 bases in between. Germline CDR1 and CDR2: DFQATT and SNEGSKA (reference sequence). This CDR3 has 15 residues.

The genes are TRBV27 and TRBJ2-7, with TRBD1 identical over 7 bases. The CDR3 extends over 15 amino acids. Trimming at V came to 0 bases and at J to 1 base, leaving 3 bases not matched to a gene. Per germline, CDR1 MNHEY and CDR2 SMNVEV (reference sequence). CDR3 DNA sequence: TGTGCCAGCAGTTTATCGTGGGGACAGTCCTACGAGCAGTACTTC. Translation gives CASSLSWGQSYEQYF.

This chain connects TRBV20-1 to TRBJ1-1, with no clear D. Germline V gives CDR1 DFQATT, CDR2 SNEGSKA (reference sequence). Trimming removed 0 bases from V and 1 base from J, with 6 bases in between. The length of the CDR3 is 13 residues. For the CDR3, the DNA is TGCAGTGCTAGAGATCCTGCGAACACTGAAGCTTTCTTT. Its translation: CSARDPANTEAFF.

This clonotype was counted between two and nine times. This chain connects TRBV11-3 to TRBJ2-5; D tentatively fits TRBD1 or TRBD2 (5 bases each). The CDR3 is made up of 16 amino acids. The V gene's germline CDR1 is SGHNT and CDR2 YENEEA. V lost 5 bases to trimming and J lost 3 bases, with 19 bases between them. The CDR3 bases are TGTGCCAGCAGCAACCGGGACGGGGAAAATAAAGAGACCCAGTACTTC. It yields the protein CASSNRDGENKETQYF.

The J gene is TRBJ2-7, the V gene TRBV9; TRBD2 aligns across 7 bases. CDR3 length: 15 residues. The V and J ends lost 0 bases and 3 bases, in that order; junction bases with no gene match: 6. The germline CDR1 and CDR2 sequences are SGDLS and YYNGEE. CDR3 in DNA: TGTGCCAGCAGCGTAGATTCTAGCGGCTTCTACGAGCAGTACTTC. It yields the protein CASSVDSSGFYEQYF. The full variable domain, in which reference TRBV9 and TRBJ2-7 provide the parts outside the CDR3, is DSGVTQTPKHLITATGQRVTLRCSPRSGDLSVYWYQQSLDQGLQFLIQYYNGEERAKGNILERFSAQQFPDLHSELNLSSLELGDSALYFCASSVDSSGFYEQYFGPGTRLTVT.

The chain recombines TRBV6-1 with TRBJ1-5; TRBD1 aligns across 8 bases. The CDR3 loop spans 14 amino acids. V trimming: 6 bases; J trimming: 6 bases; junction bases outside the gene matches: 7. CDR1 is MNHNS, CDR2 SASEGT, per germline. The CDR3 loop is CASSGQGKVQPQHF. CDR3 coding DNA: TGTGCCAGCAGCGGACAGGGAAAAGTTCAGCCCCAGCATTTT.

The chain employs TRBV28 and TRBJ1-1; tentatively, D is TRBD1 (5 bases). Trimming stripped 5 bases from V and 4 bases from J, with 17 bases between. CDR3 length equals 15 residues. Germline CDR1 MDHEN, CDR2 SYDVKM. CDR3 in DNA: TGTGCCAGCAGTGGATCTGAGGGGCTCTCCACTGAAGCTTTCTTT. Translated, it gives CASSGSEGLSTEAFF.

This clonotype was counted only a few times. This chain connects TRBV12-3 or TRBV12-4 to TRBJ1-2; possible D gene TRBD1, 5 bases. V was clipped by 6 bases and J by 7 bases, with 9 bases between them. The CDR3 contains 11 residues. CDR3 nucleotides: TGTGCCAGCAGCGGGAGGGGTGGCTACACCTTC. This translates into CASSGRGGYTF.

The rearrangement uses TRBV7-9 and TRBJ2-7, with a weak D call TRBD1 (5 bases). Trimming shortened V by 5 bases and J by 1 base, and 15 bases separated the two germline ends. CDR3 length: 15 amino acids. From germline, CDR1 is SEHNR and CDR2 FQNEAQ (reference sequence). The CDR3 sequence is CASSQMDKPSYEQYF. The CDR3 DNA is TGTGCCAGCAGCCAAATGGACAAGCCTTCCTACGAGCAGTACTTC.

The J gene is TRBJ2-5, the V gene TRBV7-2, with 11 bases aligning to TRBD2. Germline values: CDR1 SGHTA, CDR2 FQGNSA. The CDR3 spans 15 residues. The junction had 9 bases not matched to a gene; V was cut back by 5 bases and J by 7 bases. The CDR3 loop reads CASSPLAGAGGTQYF. In DNA, the CDR3 is TGTGCCAGCAGCCCACTAGCGGGGGCCGGAGGGACCCAGTACTTC.

This clonotype has more than one count but fewer than ten. J is TRBJ1-2 and V is TRBV7-8, with a tentative D call TRBD1 (5 bases). V lost 0 bases, J lost 3 bases, and 8 bases lay in between. Germline values: CDR1 SGHVS, CDR2 FQNEAQ. The CDR3 sequence is 14 residues long. CDR3 in DNA: TGTGCCAGCAGCTTAGCCGGGGGGTACTATGGCTACACCTTC. The encoded protein is CASSLAGGYYGYTF.

The chain employs TRBV5-1 and TRBJ1-1; 12 nucleotides align to TRBD1. The trim removed 1 base at V and 6 bases at J, leaving 13 bases unmatched. Germline lookup yields CDR1 SGHRS and CDR2 YFSETQ. The CDR3 covers 18 residues. CDR3: CASSLSTGQGALGAEAFF. The CDR3 DNA reads as TGCGCCAGCAGCTTGTCTACGGGACAGGGGGCCCTAGGAGCTGAAGCTTTCTTT. Full variable domain (missing parts from reference TRBV5-1 and TRBJ1-1): KAGVTQTPRYLIKTRGQQVTLSCSPISGHRSVSWYQQTPGQGLQFLFEYFSETQRNKGNFPGRFSGRQFSNSRSEMNVSTLELGDSALYLCASSLSTGQGALGAEAFFGQGTRLTVV.

There are a few counts of this clonotype. The chain couples TRBV12-3 or TRBV12-4 to TRBJ1-2, with 9 bases matching TRBD1. V dropped 1 base and J dropped 7; count of bases not matched to a gene: 7. The CDR3 extends over 15 amino acids. The CDR3 coding sequence is TGTGCCAGCAGTTTAGTCAGGACAGGGGAGGGTGGCTACACCTTC. Amino acid sequence: CASSLVRTGEGGYTF.

CDR3 region: CASSSTNYGYTF. In DNA form, the CDR3 reads TGTGCCAGCAGTTCAACGAACTATGGCTACACCTTC. The chain recombines TRBV12-3 or TRBV12-4 with TRBJ1-2; no clear D. Trimming shortened V by 4 bases and J by 2 bases, and 5 bases separated the two germline ends. This CDR3 region has 12 residues.

This clonotype was observed a handful of times. This chain joins TRBV2 and TRBJ1-1, with D possibly being TRBD1 (5 bases). Germline V lookup: CDR1 SNHLY, CDR2 FYNNEI. The CDR3 covers 14 residues. Trimming removed 6 bases at V and 1 base at J, with 12 bases between. The CDR3 here is CASRAGGSNTEAFF. The DNA for the CDR3 is TGTGCCAGCAGGGCTGGGGGTTCGAACACTGAAGCTTTCTTT.

The chain recombines TRBV24-1 with TRBJ2-1; D is undetermined. The V gene lost 1 base and the J gene lost 4 bases, with 7 bases spanning the gap. Germline V gene lookup returns CDR1 KGHDR and CDR2 SFDVKD. This CDR3 spans 14 amino acids. The CDR3 protein is CATSDFSGYNEQFF. CDR3 coding DNA: TGTGCCACCAGTGATTTCTCAGGTTACAATGAGCAGTTCTTC.

This clonotype appeared a single time. The chain recombines TRBV5-4 with TRBJ2-5; 7 bases are shared with TRBD1. Germline V gene sequence: CDR1 SGHNT, CDR2 YYREEE (reference sequence). This CDR3 has 13 amino acids. Germline trimming cut 4 bases from V and 3 bases from J; bases unmatched to any gene: 3. This CDR3 is CASSIGGEETQYF. The CDR3 DNA is TGTGCCAGCAGCATAGGGGGCGAAGAGACCCAGTACTTC.

The V call is TRBV6-1, the J call TRBJ1-2; D possibly corresponds to TRBD1 (5 bases). Germline CDR1 reads MNHNS; CDR2 reads SASEGT. Trimming removed 5 bases from V and 5 bases from J, with 15 bases in between. This CDR3 is 14 amino acids long. CDR3 loop: CASSPGGPRYGYTF. The CDR3 DNA follows: TGTGCCAGCAGTCCCGGGGGTCCTCGGTATGGCTACACCTTC.

This clonotype has only a few counts. This chain joins TRBV7-9 and TRBJ2-5, with TRBD2 identical over 14 bases. The CDR3 contains 17 residues. The V segment lost 1 base and the J segment 3 bases; nucleotides outside the gene matches: 4. Germline loops: CDR1 SEHNR, CDR2 FQNEAQ (reference sequence). In DNA form, the CDR3 reads TGTGCCAGCAGCTTAGGTGGACTAGCGGGGGGAAAAGAGACCCAGTACTTC. This codes for CASSLGGLAGGKETQYF.

This clonotype occurred a few times. The CDR3 DNA is TGCAGTGCTAGCTCCGGTTTTAGGGACACTGAAGCTTTCTTT. This gives the protein CSASSGFRDTEAFF. The chain combines TRBV20-1 with TRBJ1-1; D gene unclear. Germline V gene lookup returns CDR1 DFQATT and CDR2 SNEGSKA (reference sequence). The V end lost 3 bases, the J end lost 3 bases, and 14 bases lay between the germline ends. This CDR3 is 14 amino acids long.

The rearrangement uses TRBV10-3 and TRBJ1-4; TRBD1 might be the D (5 bases). Trimming stripped 6 bases from V and 4 bases from J, with 12 bases between. This CDR3 comprises 14 residues. Germline CDR1 and CDR2: ENHRY and SYGVKD. This chain's CDR3 is CAIREGFGNEKLFF. The CDR3, as DNA: TGTGCCATCAGGGAGGGGTTCGGTAATGAAAAACTGTTTTTT.

V usage is TRBV10-3 and J usage is TRBJ2-2; D not certain. The CDR3 loop spans 13 amino acids. Germline V lookup: CDR1 ENHRY, CDR2 SYGVKD. Trimming removed 4 bases from V and 5 bases from J, with 8 bases in between. CDR3 sequence (DNA): TGTGCCATCAGTGCCAGAGAGACCGGGGAGCTGTTTTTT. Its translation is CAISARETGELFF.

This chain links TRBV6-1 with TRBJ2-3; maybe TRBD1 (5 bases). The CDR3 consists of 13 residues. The V end was cut by 11 bases, the J end by 3 bases, with 15 bases between. The germline V gene encodes CDR1 MNHNS and CDR2 SASEGT. CDR3 sequence: CAVSWGATDTQYF. CDR3 nucleotides: TGTGCCGTCTCATGGGGCGCGACAGATACGCAGTATTTT.

A few counts support this clonotype. V is TRBV7-9 and J is TRBJ1-1; TRBD1 aligns across 7 bases. CDR1 is SEHNR, CDR2 FQNEAQ, per germline (reference sequence). This CDR3 has 17 residues. V was pared by 1 base and J by 0 bases, with 8 bases of the junction left unmatched. The CDR3 reads CASSLGSGQLLNTEAFF. CDR3 in DNA: TGTGCCAGCAGCTTAGGTTCGGGACAGCTGTTGAACACTGAAGCTTTCTTT.

This chain uses TRBV5-8 with TRBJ1-2, with TRBD1 matching 7 bases. The CDR3 extends over 14 amino acids. From germline, CDR1 is SGHTS and CDR2 YDEGEE. The V gene end was trimmed by 4 bases and the J gene end by 7 bases; junction bases not matched to a gene: 10. CDR3 in amino acids: CASSPTGTGSGYTF. The CDR3 region has the DNA TGTGCCAGCAGCCCGACAGGGACGGGAAGTGGCTACACCTTC.

This clonotype was counted only a few times. The rearrangement uses TRBV7-6 and TRBJ2-7, with unresolved D. The germline gives CDR1 SGHVS, CDR2 FNYEAQ. This CDR3 has 11 residues. Trimming left V 4 bases short and J 6 bases short, with 7 bases between. The CDR3 DNA reads TGTGCCAGCAGCTCAGCAGGCGAGCAGTACTTC. This sequence encodes CASSSAGEQYF.

V and J are TRBV7-2 and TRBJ1-4; 8 bases are shared with TRBD1. Germline V CDR1 and CDR2: SGHTA, FQGNSA. V shed 5 bases, J shed 5 bases, and the junction held 7 bases outside the gene matches. The CDR3 runs 15 residues. The CDR3 is CASSQGGDRNEKLFF. The CDR3 DNA is TGTGCCAGCAGCCAGGGAGGGGACAGGAATGAAAAACTGTTTTTT.

The J gene is TRBJ2-2, the V gene TRBV28, with 12 bases matching TRBD2. The V gene's germline CDR1 is MDHEN and CDR2 SYDVKM. The V segment lost 6 bases and the J segment 0 bases; nucleotides outside the gene matches: 11. This CDR3 is built from 19 residues. In DNA, the CDR3 is TGTGCCAGCAGCTACCCTTTAAGACTAGCGGGGGCGAACACCGGGGAGCTGTTTTTT. It specifies CASSYPLRLAGANTGELFF.

The sample holds a few counts of this clonotype. The chain uses TRBV27 and TRBJ2-5; D tentatively fits TRBD1 or TRBD2 (5 bases each). Germline V gives CDR1 MNHEY, CDR2 SMNVEV (reference sequence). V was trimmed by 5 bases and J by 5 bases, leaving 18 bases between them. The CDR3 is 15 residues long. CDR3 protein: CASSPWGTTGETQYF. As DNA, the CDR3 is TGTGCCAGCAGTCCCTGGGGGACGACCGGTGAGACCCAGTACTTC.

V is TRBV18 and J is TRBJ1-6; D not certain. With 3 bases removed from V and 0 bases from J, the gap between germline ends came to 12 bases. This CDR3 spans 17 amino acids. From germline, CDR1 is KGHSH and CDR2 LQKENI. As DNA, the CDR3 is TGTGCCAGCTCACCCGCGGACGGCAGCTCCTATAATTCACCCCTCCACTTT. This translates into CASSPADGSSYNSPLHF.